The 23 T cell receptor beta chains reported below all come from one sample, sequenced in a study of blood T cells in healthy people across ages. A second about 6 to 11 cycle PCR used barcoded and J-beta primers. A single record per CDR3 protein comes from TCRdb applying MiXCR to the 5' RACE reads. The table records fewer than 1 million distinct CDR3 sequences, around 45% of them present only once. The sample comprised blood. The receptors were gathered from a man in his sixties in good health.

For the CDR3, the DNA is TGTGCCAGCAGCTTAGTATCTAGCGCCTCTGGGGCCAACGTCCTGACTTTC. This encodes CASSLVSSASGANVLTF. The gene calls are TRBV7-2 and TRBJ2-6; D is possibly TRBD2 (6 bases). Germline-derived CDR1 and CDR2 are SGHTA and FQGNSA. The CDR3 length is 17 residues. The germline V and J ends were trimmed by 1 base and 0 bases, with 10 bases remaining between them.

This rearrangement joins TRBV3-1 to TRBJ2-1; unclear D gene. Per germline, CDR1 LGHDT and CDR2 YNNKEL (reference sequence). The CDR3 has 13 amino acids. V lost 0 bases to trimming and J lost 6 bases, with 6 bases between them. CDR3 nucleotide sequence: TGTGCCAGCAGCCAAGATAGGCGCAATGAGCAGTTCTTC. This sequence encodes CASSQDRRNEQFF.

This clonotype was seen at least ten times. This chain uses TRBV20-1 with TRBJ1-6; 8 nucleotides line up with TRBD1. Germline V gene data show CDR1 as DFQATT and CDR2 as SNEGSKA (reference sequence). The trim removed 2 bases at V and 7 bases at J, leaving 4 bases unmatched. The CDR3 runs 14 residues. The CDR3 nucleotides read TGCAGTGCTAGATTAGACAGGGGAAATTCACCCCTCCACTTT. The encoded protein is CSARLDRGNSPLHF.

The chain is built from TRBV28 and TRBJ1-4; D unclear. From germline, CDR1 is MDHEN and CDR2 SYDVKM. The length of the CDR3 is 15 residues. The ends were cut back, 6 bases at V and 4 bases at J, with 15 bases in the middle. CDR3 sequence: CASSSGRGYNEKLFF. CDR3 nucleotide sequence: TGTGCCAGCAGCTCGGGCCGGGGATATAATGAAAAACTGTTTTTT.

CDR3 DNA: TGCAGTGCTAGGATCCTCTACAGGGGGCAAACTGAAGCTTTCTTT. It codes for CSARILYRGQTEAFF. This rearrangement joins TRBV20-1 to TRBJ1-1; 9 bases align to TRBD1. Germline lookup yields CDR1 DFQATT and CDR2 SNEGSKA (reference sequence). The CDR3 extends over 15 amino acids. Trimming took 3 bases from V and 5 from J; bases not matched to a gene: 10.

This clonotype was observed a handful of times. This chain links TRBV7-2 with TRBJ2-7; a possible D gene is TRBD1 (5 bases). The CDR3 length is 16 residues. V dropped 1 base and J dropped 5 bases, with 18 bases sitting between them. Germline CDR1 reads SGHTA; CDR2 reads FQGNSA. The CDR3 bases are TGTGCCAGCAGCTTAGAGGGGCTTGTAGGCTTCAACGAGCAGTACTTC. This translates into CASSLEGLVGFNEQYF.

This chain joins TRBV9 and TRBJ2-3, with 8 bases that match TRBD2. The CDR3 contains 14 residues. CDR1 SGDLS and CDR2 YYNGEE come from the germline V gene. The trim removed 3 bases at V and 4 bases at J, leaving 4 bases unmatched. The CDR3 region is CASSARLASDTQYF. The CDR3 DNA follows: TGTGCCAGCAGCGCCCGACTAGCGTCAGATACGCAGTATTTT. The full variable domain, rest sourced from reference TRBV9 and TRBJ2-3, is DSGVTQTPKHLITATGQRVTLRCSPRSGDLSVYWYQQSLDQGLQFLIQYYNGEERAKGNILERFSAQQFPDLHSELNLSSLELGDSALYFCASSARLASDTQYFGPGTRLTVL.

This rearrangement joins TRBV3-1 to TRBJ2-5; 7 bases are shared with TRBD1. Near its end, the DNA agrees better with TRBJ2-7, so the J call may be wrong. The CDR3 covers 14 residues. Looked up from germline, CDR1 is LGHDT and CDR2 is YNNKEL (reference sequence). CDR3 region: CASGKNRGTYEQYF. The CDR3 nucleotides read TGTGCCAGCGGTAAGAACAGGGGAACCTACGAGCAGTACTTC.

The genes are TRBV3-1 and TRBJ1-5, with TRBD1 as a possible D gene (5 bases). V was clipped by 2 bases and J by 6 bases, with 11 bases between them. CDR3 length equals 14 residues. Germline CDR1 is LGHDT and CDR2 is YNNKEL (reference sequence). This CDR3 is CASSQQGGSQPQHF. The CDR3 DNA sequence: TGTGCCAGCAGCCAACAGGGTGGGTCTCAGCCCCAGCATTTT. The whole variable domain, filled in from reference TRBV3-1 and TRBJ1-5, reads DTAVSQTPKYLVTQMGNDKSIKCEQNLGHDTMYWYKQDSKKFLKIMFSYNNKELIINETVPNRFSPKSPDKAHLNLHINSLELGDSAVYFCASSQQGGSQPQHFGDGTRLSIL.

A few counts support this clonotype. This chain links TRBV29-1 with TRBJ2-1; 9 bases fit TRBD1. Germline assignment: CDR1 SQVTM and CDR2 ANQGSEA. The CDR3 is made up of 15 amino acids. V shed 2 bases and J 4 bases; nucleotides not matched to a gene: 6. The CDR3 loop is CSVERYGTGYNEQFF. DNA of the CDR3: TGCAGCGTTGAACGATACGGGACAGGGTACAATGAGCAGTTCTTC.

A word on this clonotype: It differs at one base from a far larger clone, so likely a read error. The chain combines TRBV28 with TRBJ2-4; D uncertain. V lost 6 bases, J lost 13 bases, and 16 bases lay in between. Germline V CDR1 and CDR2: MDHEN, SYDVKM. The CDR3 has 12 residues. The CDR3 loop reads CASSLSSYGQYF. The DNA of the CDR3 is TGTGCCAGCAGCCTCAGCTCCTACGGGCAGTACTTC. Full variable domain (missing parts from reference TRBV28 and TRBJ2-4): DVKVTQSSRYLVKRTGEKVFLECVQDMDHENMFWYRQDPGLGLRLIYFSYDVKMKEKGDIPEGYSVSREKKERFSLILESASTNQTSMYLCASSLSSYGQYFGAGTRLSVL.

The CDR3 DNA sequence: TGTGCCAGCAACCCCTGGGGGGGCACCTCCTACGAGCAGTACTTC. Protein: CASNPWGGTSYEQYF. This chain links TRBV28 with TRBJ2-7; maybe TRBD2 (7 bases). V was cut by 7 bases and J by 0 bases, with 16 bases left in between. Germline CDR1 MDHEN, CDR2 SYDVKM. The CDR3 runs to 15 residues.

This chain uses TRBV11-2 with TRBJ2-7, with D possibly being TRBD1 (7 bases). Germline CDR1 and CDR2: SGHAT and FQNNGV. Trimming removed 4 bases at V and 4 bases at J, with 20 bases between. The CDR3 spans 16 residues. The CDR3 spells CASSSDGGQPSYEQYF. CDR3 bases: TGTGCCAGCAGCTCGGACGGGGGACAGCCATCGTACGAGCAGTACTTC.

Note on this clonotype: A read error may explain this, as a much larger clone is one base away. J is TRBJ2-2 and V is TRBV9; 9 bases agree with TRBD1. The CDR3 covers 16 residues. CDR1 and CDR2 (germline): SGDLS, YYNGEE. DNA of the CDR3: TGTGCCGGCAGCCCTTGGACAGGGGCGAACACCGGGGAGCTGTTTTTT. Translation gives CAGSPWTGANTGELFF.

In this sample, this clonotype turned up a few times. The genes are TRBV7-2 and TRBJ1-1; D gene uncertain. This CDR3 comprises 14 residues. Germline lookup yields CDR1 SGHTA and CDR2 FQGNSA. The germline V and J ends were trimmed by 2 bases and 1 base, with 8 bases remaining between them. The CDR3 sequence: CASSLLVQNTEAFF. As DNA, the CDR3 is TGTGCCAGCAGCTTACTGGTGCAGAACACTGAAGCTTTCTTT.

J is TRBJ2-7 and V is TRBV3-1, with a weak D call TRBD1 (5 bases). With 4 bases removed from V and 12 bases from J, the gap between germline ends came to 13 bases. The CDR3 has 11 residues. CDR1 and CDR2 (germline): LGHDT, YNNKEL (reference sequence). The CDR3 nucleotides read TGTGCCAGCAGCCCTGGGGCAGGAAGGTACTTC. Its protein product is CASSPGAGRYF.

This clonotype was picked up a small number of times. The V call is TRBV6-4, the J call TRBJ2-7, with unresolved D. Between the trimmed V and J ends, which lost 8 bases and 5 bases, there was a span of 16 bases. The CDR3 is 13 amino acids. Germline V gene lookup returns CDR1 MRHNA and CDR2 SNTAGT. CDR3 sequence (DNA): TGTGCCAGCCCGGATCTAAGTGTCCACGAGCAGTACTTC. Amino acids: CASPDLSVHEQYF.

The chain uses TRBV18 and TRBJ2-1; 10 positions agree with TRBD2. The CDR3 runs 14 residues. The junction had 3 bases not matched to a gene; V was cut back by 1 base and J by 9 bases. Germline V gene lookup returns CDR1 KGHSH and CDR2 LQKENI. As DNA, the CDR3 is TGTGCCAGCTCACCACTAGCGGGGGGCGGTGAGCAGTTCTTC. Translated: CASSPLAGGGEQFF.

This clonotype was picked up a small number of times. The chain links TRBV14 to TRBJ1-1; D is perhaps TRBD1 (5 bases). V lost 6 bases and J lost 0, with 8 bases in between. The CDR3 covers 13 residues. The germline gives CDR1 SGHDN, CDR2 FVKESK. The CDR3 is CASRRGLNTEAFF. The CDR3, as DNA: TGTGCCAGCAGGAGGGGCTTGAACACTGAAGCTTTCTTT.

This chain's CDR3 is CASIKGTNTEAFF. The CDR3, as DNA: TGTGCCAGCATAAAGGGGACGAACACTGAAGCTTTCTTT. The chain combines TRBV25-1 with TRBJ1-1, with D perhaps TRBD1 (5 bases). Germline values: CDR1 MGHDK, CDR2 SYGVNS. The CDR3 is made up of 13 amino acids. Trimming left V 7 bases short and J 1 base short, with 10 bases between.

V and J are TRBV20-1 and TRBJ2-1, with 7 bases lining up with TRBD2. Germline-derived CDR1 and CDR2 are DFQATT and SNEGSKA (reference sequence). The CDR3 is made up of 14 amino acids. With V trimmed by 4 bases and J by 3 bases, 6 bases remained unmatched. CDR3 bases: TGCAGTGCTAAAACGGCTAGCGGCTACAATGAGCAGTTCTTC. Protein product: CSAKTASGYNEQFF.

The CDR3 nucleotides read TGTGCCAGCAGTTACTCCCCCAGGGGGTACCAAGAGACCCAGTACTTC. Translation gives CASSYSPRGYQETQYF. This sequence joins TRBV6-5 and TRBJ2-5; 7 positions agree with TRBD1. CDR3 length: 16 amino acids. Germline V gives CDR1 MNHEY, CDR2 SVGAGI. The J segment lost 0 bases and the V segment lost 0 bases, leaving 4 bases of the junction unmatched.

This clonotype has just one count. The rearrangement links TRBV7-2 to TRBJ1-2; D is ambiguous. V gave up 3 bases and J gave up 6 bases, with 17 bases separating them. This CDR3 comprises 15 residues. CDR1 and CDR2 (germline): SGHTA, FQGNSA. The CDR3 reads CASSFQADGMNGYTF. The DNA of the CDR3 is TGTGCCAGCAGCTTCCAAGCAGATGGTATGAATGGCTACACCTTC.